This T cell receptor (beta chain) was captured by sequencing in a study of CD8+ T cells in alopecia areata. Whole-study context: Severity in treated patients was scored by percentage of scalp area affected. Study-wide findings and caveats: Under tofacitinib, numerous expanded lesional clonotypes remained detectable in scalp and blood. Normal scalp showed lower clonality than lesional scalp, especially alopecia totalis/universalis.

Reverse transcription of extracted RNA yielded cDNA, which provided the sequencing template. Assay used: immunoSEQ multiplex PCR; TCRdb lists only in-frame clones, some missing. The sample records more than 200,000 clones, under 70% being singletons. This CDR3 region has 15 residues. V gave up 6 bases and J gave up 4 bases; unmatched junction bases: 8. CDR1 is SGHTA, CDR2 FQGNSA, per germline. As to this clone: Its antigen remains unidentified.

Treatment noted: oral pan-JAK inhibitor, 5-10 mg twice daily. Patients with alopecia areata provided lesional scalp punch biopsies as well as peripheral blood. This sequence joins TRBV7-2 and TRBJ2-3; 9 nucleotides agree with TRBD2. The receptor comes from a human donor with alopecia areata. Specimen: CD4+ T cells sorted from blood, collected at approximately week 44, from a patient treated with tofacitinib. The CDR3 region is CASRVAGVSPDTQYF. The DNA of the CDR3 is TGTGCCAGCAGGGTAGCGGGGGTGTCCCCAGATACGCAGTATTTT.